This T cell receptor beta chain came from a study of beta chain features in type 1 diabetes. Germline CDR1 SGHNT, CDR2 YYREEE (reference sequence). Trimming pared 4 bases from V and 1 base from J, leaving 19 bases between. The CDR3 is 17 amino acids. The isolated RNA, all of it, was reverse transcribed, so expressed TCRB transcripts were what got sequenced. The data were produced by immunoSEQ multiplex PCR, yet TCRdb's version contains in-frame clones alone and is incomplete. The table has some 500,000 clones, over 10% seen once; the top ten hold more than 0.045%. Sequenced input: naive CD4+ T cells from blood. This receptor was obtained from a woman under 30 in good health. The chain carries TRBV5-4 and TRBJ2-3, with D tentatively TRBD1 (7 bases). Here the CDR3 DNA reads TGTGCCAGCAGCCCGCATACAGGGGAGGCTGGCACAGATACGCAGTATTTT. As protein: CASSPHTGEAGTDTQYF.